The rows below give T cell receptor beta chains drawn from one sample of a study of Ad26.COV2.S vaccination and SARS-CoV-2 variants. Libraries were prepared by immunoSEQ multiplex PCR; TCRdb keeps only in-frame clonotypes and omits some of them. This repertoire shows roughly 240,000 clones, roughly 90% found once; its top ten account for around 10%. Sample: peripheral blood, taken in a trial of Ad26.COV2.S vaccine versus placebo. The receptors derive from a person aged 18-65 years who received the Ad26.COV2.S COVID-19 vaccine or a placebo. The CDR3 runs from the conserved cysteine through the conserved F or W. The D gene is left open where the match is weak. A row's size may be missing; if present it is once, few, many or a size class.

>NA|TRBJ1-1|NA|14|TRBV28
CASQPGRVSGRAFF
TGTGCCAGCCAACCGGGAAGGGTGTCGGGAAGAGCTTTCTTT
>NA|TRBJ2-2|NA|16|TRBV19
CASSSLTEPNTGELFF
TGTGCCAGTAGTAGCTTAACAGAGCCGAACACCGGGGAGCTGTTTTTT
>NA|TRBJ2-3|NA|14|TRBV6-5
CASSLRDSGDTQYF
TGTGCCAGCAGCCTTCGGGACTCGGGGGATACGCAGTATTTT
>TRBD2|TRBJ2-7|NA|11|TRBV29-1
CSVEGLAGETF
TGCAGCGTTGAAGGTTTAGCGGGGGAGACCTTC
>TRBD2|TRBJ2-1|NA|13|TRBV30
CAWRLAGGNEQFF
TGTGCCTGGAGACTAGCGGGAGGCAATGAGCAGTTCTTC
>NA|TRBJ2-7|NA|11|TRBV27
CASRSEYEQYF
TGTGCCAGCAGGAGCGAATACGAGCAGTACTTC
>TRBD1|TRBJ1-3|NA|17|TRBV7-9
CASSMTGLGVAGNTIYF
TGTGCCAGCAGCATGACAGGGCTTGGTGTAGCTGGAAACACCATATATTTT
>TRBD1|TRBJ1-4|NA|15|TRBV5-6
CASSLAGQGNEKLFF
TGTGCCAGCAGCTTGGCCGGACAGGGGAATGAAAAACTGTTTTTT
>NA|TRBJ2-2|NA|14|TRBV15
CATSRVAGSGELFF
TGTGCCACCAGCAGAGTGGCCGGCTCCGGGGAGCTGTTTTTT
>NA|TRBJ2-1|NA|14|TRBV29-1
CSVETTSSYNEQFF
TGCAGCGTTGAAACGACTAGCTCCTACAATGAGCAGTTCTTC
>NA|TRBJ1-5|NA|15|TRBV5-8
CASSLAGLGYQPQHF
TGTGCCAGCAGCTTGGCGGGATTAGGATATCAGCCCCAGCATTTT
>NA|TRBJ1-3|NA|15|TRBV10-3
CAISDDGSSGNTIYF
TGTGCCATCAGTGACGACGGGAGCTCTGGAAACACCATATATTTT
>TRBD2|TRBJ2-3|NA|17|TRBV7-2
CASRAFPGGAGTDTQYF
TGTGCCAGCAGGGCCTTCCCGGGGGGTGCCGGAACAGATACGCAGTATTTT
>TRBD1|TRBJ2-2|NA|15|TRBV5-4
CASSLRTGGHGELFF
TGTGCCAGCAGCTTGAGGACAGGGGGCCACGGGGAGCTGTTTTTT
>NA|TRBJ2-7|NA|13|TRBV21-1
CASSKEQGGEQYF
TGTGCCAGCAGCAAAGAACAGGGCGGCGAGCAGTACTTC
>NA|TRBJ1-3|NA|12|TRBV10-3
CAMKDSGNTIYF
TGTGCCATGAAAGACTCTGGAAACACCATATATTTT
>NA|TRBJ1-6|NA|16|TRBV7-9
CASSLDGSSYNSPLHF
TGTGCCAGCAGCCTGGACGGCAGCTCCTATAATTCACCCCTCCACTTT
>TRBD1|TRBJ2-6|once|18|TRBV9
CASSGGTGRFSGANVLTF
TGTGCCAGCAGCGGGGGGACAGGGCGATTCTCTGGGGCCAACGTCCTGACTTTC
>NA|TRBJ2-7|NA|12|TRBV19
CATTRDGYEQYF
TGTGCCACTACCAGGGACGGATACGAGCAGTACTTC
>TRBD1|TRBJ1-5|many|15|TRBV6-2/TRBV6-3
CASSPGTGGGQPQHF
TGTGCCAGCAGCCCTGGGACAGGGGGTGGGCAGCCCCAGCATTTT
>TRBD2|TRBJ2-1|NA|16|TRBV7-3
CASSLGARAGGDEQFF
TGTGCCAGCAGCTTAGGCGCGCGGGCGGGAGGCGATGAGCAGTTCTTC
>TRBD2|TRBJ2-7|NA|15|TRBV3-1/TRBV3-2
CASSPGTSGRREQYF
TGTGCCAGCAGCCCAGGGACTAGCGGGAGAAGAGAGCAGTACTTC
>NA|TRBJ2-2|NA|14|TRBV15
CATSRNDYTGELFF
TGTGCCACCAGCAGAAACGACTACACCGGGGAGCTGTTTTTT
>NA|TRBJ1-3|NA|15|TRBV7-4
CASSGHGSSGNTIYF
TGTGCCAGCAGCGGTCACGGTAGCTCTGGAAACACCATATATTTT
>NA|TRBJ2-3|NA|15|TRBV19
CASKRQAGSTDTQYF
TGTGCCAGTAAGAGGCAGGCGGGTAGCACAGATACGCAGTATTTT
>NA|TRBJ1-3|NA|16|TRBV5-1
CASSAVGPSSGNTIYF
TGCGCCAGCAGCGCCGTCGGGCCGAGCTCTGGAAACACCATATATTTT
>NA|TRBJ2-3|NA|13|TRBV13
CASSPRATDTQYF
TGTGCCAGCAGCCCCAGGGCGACAGATACGCAGTATTTT
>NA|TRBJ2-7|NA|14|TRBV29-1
CSVGLRMSSYEQYF
TGCAGCGTTGGATTGAGGATGAGCTCCTACGAGCAGTACTTC
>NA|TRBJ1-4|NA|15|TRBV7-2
CASSFRGAPNEKLFF
TGTGCCAGCAGCTTTCGGGGGGCTCCTAATGAAAAACTGTTTTTT
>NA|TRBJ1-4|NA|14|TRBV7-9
CASSFYITNEKLFF
TGTGCCAGCAGCTTCTATATAACTAATGAAAAACTGTTTTTT
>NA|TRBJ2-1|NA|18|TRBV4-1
CASSQGRANRRSYNEQFF
TGCGCCAGCAGCCAAGGCCGAGCGAACAGGCGCTCCTACAATGAGCAGTTCTTC
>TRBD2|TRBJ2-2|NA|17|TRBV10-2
CASRGLAGGHSTGELFF
TGCGCCAGCAGAGGACTAGCGGGGGGGCACTCCACCGGGGAGCTGTTTTTT
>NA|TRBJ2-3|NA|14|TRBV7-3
CASSWGTSTDTQYF
TGTGCCAGCAGCTGGGGGACTAGCACAGATACGCAGTATTTT
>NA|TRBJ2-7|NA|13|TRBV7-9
CASSIGVVLEQYF
TGTGCCAGCAGCATAGGAGTGGTTTTGGAGCAGTACTTC
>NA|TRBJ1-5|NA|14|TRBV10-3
CAISESGGNQPQHF
TGTGCCATCAGTGAGTCGGGGGGCAATCAGCCCCAGCATTTT
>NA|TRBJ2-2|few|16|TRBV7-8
CASSLERDANTGELFF
TGTGCCAGCAGCTTAGAAAGGGATGCGAACACCGGGGAGCTGTTTTTT
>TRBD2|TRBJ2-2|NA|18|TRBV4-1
CASSQGPGLAGGAGELFF
TGCGCCAGCAGCCAAGGCCCCGGACTAGCGGGAGGGGCCGGGGAGCTGTTTTTT
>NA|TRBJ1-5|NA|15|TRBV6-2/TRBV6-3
CASSFSGDISQPQHF
TGTGCCAGCAGTTTTTCGGGGGATATCAGTCAGCCCCAGCATTTT
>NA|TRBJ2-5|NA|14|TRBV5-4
CASSLQGRGETQYF
TGTGCCAGCAGCTTGCAGGGAAGAGGTGAGACCCAGTACTTC
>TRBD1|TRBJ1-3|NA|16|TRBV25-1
CASSEGTANSGNTIYF
TGTGCCAGCAGTGAAGGGACAGCTAACTCTGGAAACACCATATATTTT
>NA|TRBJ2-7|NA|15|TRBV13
CASSLGAGLMWEQYF
TGTGCCAGCAGCTTAGGGGCAGGGCTTATGTGGGAGCAGTACTTC
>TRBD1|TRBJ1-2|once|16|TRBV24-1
CATSDFAGGTWYGYTF
TGTGCCACCAGTGATTTCGCAGGGGGAACCTGGTATGGCTACACCTTC
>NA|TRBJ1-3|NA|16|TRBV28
CASSFPGPHSGNTIYF
TGTGCCAGCAGTTTTCCGGGACCGCACTCTGGAAACACCATATATTTT
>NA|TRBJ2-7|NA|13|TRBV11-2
CASSSRLYSEQYF
TGTGCCAGCAGCTCCCGACTGTACTCTGAGCAGTACTTC
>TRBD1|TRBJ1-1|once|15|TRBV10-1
CASSESRAGGTEAFF
TGCGCCAGCAGTGAGTCCCGGGCAGGGGGGACTGAAGCTTTCTTT
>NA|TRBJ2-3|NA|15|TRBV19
CASSAFSTTTDTQYF
TGTGCCAGTAGTGCCTTCAGTACTACCACAGATACGCAGTATTTT
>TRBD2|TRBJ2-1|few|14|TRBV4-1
CATQMAGGKNEQFF
TGCGCCACCCAGATGGCGGGGGGGAAGAATGAGCAGTTCTTC
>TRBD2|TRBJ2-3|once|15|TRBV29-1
CSVRSAGVTTDTQYF
TGCAGCGTTCGGTCAGCGGGGGTGACCACAGATACGCAGTATTTT
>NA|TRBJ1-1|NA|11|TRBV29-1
CSVPVNTEAFF
TGCAGCGTACCGGTGAACACTGAAGCTTTCTTT
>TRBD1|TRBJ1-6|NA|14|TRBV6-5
CASSRDRRDSPLHF
TGTGCCAGCAGTCGGGACAGGCGGGATTCACCCCTCCACTTT